This entry concerns a single TCR beta chain. Trimming removed 4 bases from V and 2 bases from J; junction bases left unmatched: 6. CDR1 LGHNA and CDR2 YSLEER come from the germline V gene. This CDR3 spans 16 amino acids. These data are taken from a study of Ad26.COV2.S vaccination and SARS-CoV-2 variants. Study at large: The study gave Ad26.COV2.S intramuscularly, once or twice 56 days apart.

Sequenced by immunoSEQ multiplex PCR; TCRdb stores in-frame clones only, minus some. The sample gives approximately 480,000 clones, around 88% of which show up once; about 13% is in the top ten. Treatment given: about 20 received Ad26.COV2.S at low or high dose, single or two shots; about five received placebo; per-sample allocation not given. On day 63 after the first injection, vaccine and placebo recipients gave samples. This chain links TRBV4-3 with TRBJ1-4; 8 positions match TRBD1. The source is a person between 18 and 60 years old who received the Ad26.COV2.S COVID-19 vaccine or a placebo. The sequencing here drew on peripheral blood, taken in a trial of Ad26.COV2.S vaccine versus placebo. CDR3 nucleotide sequence: TGCGCCAGCAGCCTCGGACAGGGAGGGACTAATGAAAAACTGTTTTTT. Encoded protein: CASSLGQGGTNEKLFF.